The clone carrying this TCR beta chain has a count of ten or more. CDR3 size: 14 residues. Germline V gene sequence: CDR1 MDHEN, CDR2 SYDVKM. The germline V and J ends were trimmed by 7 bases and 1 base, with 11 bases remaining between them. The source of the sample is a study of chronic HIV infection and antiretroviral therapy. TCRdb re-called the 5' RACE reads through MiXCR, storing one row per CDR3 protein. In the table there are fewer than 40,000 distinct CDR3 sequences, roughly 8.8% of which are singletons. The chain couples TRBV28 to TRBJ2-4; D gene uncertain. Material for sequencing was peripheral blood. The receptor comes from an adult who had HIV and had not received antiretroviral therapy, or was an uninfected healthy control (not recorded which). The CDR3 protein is CASMGLSAKNIQYF. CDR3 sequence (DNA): TGTGCCAGCATGGGTCTTTCGGCCAAAAACATTCAGTACTTC.